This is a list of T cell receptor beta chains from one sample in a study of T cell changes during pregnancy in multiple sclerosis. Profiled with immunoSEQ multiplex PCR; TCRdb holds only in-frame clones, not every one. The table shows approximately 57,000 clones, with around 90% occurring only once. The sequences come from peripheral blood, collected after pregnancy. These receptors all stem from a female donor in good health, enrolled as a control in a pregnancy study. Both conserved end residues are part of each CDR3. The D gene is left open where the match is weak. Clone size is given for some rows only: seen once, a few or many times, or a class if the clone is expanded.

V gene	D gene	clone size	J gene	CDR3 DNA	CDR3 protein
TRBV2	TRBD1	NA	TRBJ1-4	TGTGCCAGCAGCTACAGGGGAGGAGGTGAAAAACTGTTTTTT	CASSYRGGGEKLFF
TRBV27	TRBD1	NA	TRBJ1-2	TGTGCCAGCAGGGAGGGGGCTATGGACTATGGCTACACCTTC	CASREGAMDYGYTF
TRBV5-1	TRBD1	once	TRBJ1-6	TGCGCCAGCAGCGCGACAGGGGGCTATAATTCACCCCTCCACTTT	CASSATGGYNSPLHF
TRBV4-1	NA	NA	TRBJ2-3	TGCGCCAGCAGCCAAGACCCACAGAACTCGGATACGCAGTATTTT	CASSQDPQNSDTQYF
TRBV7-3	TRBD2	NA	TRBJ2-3	TGTGCCAGCAGCCCCGGGGTAGCGGGGGGCAGGTTGACAGATACGCAGTATTTT	CASSPGVAGGRLTDTQYF
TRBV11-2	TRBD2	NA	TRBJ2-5	TGTGCCAGCGGATATCCCAAGACTAGCGGGGGCCAGGAGACCCAGTACTTC	CASGYPKTSGGQETQYF
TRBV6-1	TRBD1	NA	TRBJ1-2	TGTGCCAGCAGCGGGACAGTTCCTAACTATGGCTACACCTTC	CASSGTVPNYGYTF
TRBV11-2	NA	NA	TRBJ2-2	TGTGCCAGCAGCTTAGGGCGGGTCCGGAGGGAGCTGTTTTTT	CASSLGRVRRELFF
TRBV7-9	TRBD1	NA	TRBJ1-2	TGTGCCAGCAGCTTAAGGGACAGGGGGCATGGAGGCTACACCTTC	CASSLRDRGHGGYTF
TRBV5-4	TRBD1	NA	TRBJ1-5	TGTGCCAGCAGCTTGGCCGGACAGGGGAGCAATCAGCCCCAGCATTTT	CASSLAGQGSNQPQHF
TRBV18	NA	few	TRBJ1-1	TGTGCCAGCTCACCACCGGGCCGGAACACTGAAGCTTTCTTT	CASSPPGRNTEAFF
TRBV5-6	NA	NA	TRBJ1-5	TGTGCCAGCAGCTTTCGTATAAATCAGCCCCAGCATTTT	CASSFRINQPQHF
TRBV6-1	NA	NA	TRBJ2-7	TGTGCCAGCAGGACAGGATTTGACAGCTCCGAGCAGTACTTC	CASRTGFDSSEQYF
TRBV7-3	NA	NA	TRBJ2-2	TGTGCCAGCAGCTTAGGGCCCGGGGAGCTGTTTTTT	CASSLGPGELFF
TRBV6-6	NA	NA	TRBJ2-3	TGTGCCAGCAGGATTAATAGTGGGCGCACAGATACGCAGTATTTT	CASRINSGRTDTQYF
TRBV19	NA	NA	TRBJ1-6	TGTGCCAGTAGTATTAACTATTCACCCCTCCACTTT	CASSINYSPLHF
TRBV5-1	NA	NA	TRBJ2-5	TGCGCCAGCAGGGGGGGGGCGACTCTTGGCCAAGAGACCCAGTACTTC	CASRGGATLGQETQYF
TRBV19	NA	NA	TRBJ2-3	TGTGCCAGTAGTAACAACAGGGAAGCAAGGAGCACAGATACGCAGTATTTT	CASSNNREARSTDTQYF
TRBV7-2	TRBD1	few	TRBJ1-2	TGTGCCAGCAGCAGGCCGGACAGGCCCACATATGGCTACACCTTC	CASSRPDRPTYGYTF
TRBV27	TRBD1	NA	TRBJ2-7	TGTGCCAGCAAGGAAAGACAGGGGGTTGTCTACGAGCAGTACTTC	CASKERQGVVYEQYF
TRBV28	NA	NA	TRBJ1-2	TGTGCCAGCAGGTACGAGGAGGCGTTCTATGGCTACACCTTC	CASRYEEAFYGYTF
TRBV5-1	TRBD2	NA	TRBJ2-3	TGCGCCAGCAGCTCTTATAGCGGGAGAGGGGCAGATACGCAGTATTTT	CASSSYSGRGADTQYF
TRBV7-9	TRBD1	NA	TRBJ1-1	TGTGCCAGCAGCGTGGGGACAGGGGGTCGGAACACTGAAGCTTTCTTT	CASSVGTGGRNTEAFF
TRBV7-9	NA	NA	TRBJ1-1	TGTGCCAGCAGCTTAGCGAAGGGGTACACTGAAGCTTTCTTT	CASSLAKGYTEAFF
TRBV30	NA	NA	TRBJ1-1	TGTGCCTGGAGGATCCGGCCTAGAGAAGCTTTCTTT	CAWRIRPREAFF
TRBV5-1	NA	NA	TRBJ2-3	TGCGCCAGCAGCGCCGGGTCCATCAATACGCAGTATTTT	CASSAGSINTQYF
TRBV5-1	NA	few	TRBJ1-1	TGCGCCAGCAGCTTGGCTGGGGGCTCAGCTGAAGCTTTCTTT	CASSLAGGSAEAFF
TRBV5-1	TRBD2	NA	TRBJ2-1	TGCGCCAGCAGCTTATCCGGGACTATATACAATGAGCAGTTCTTC	CASSLSGTIYNEQFF
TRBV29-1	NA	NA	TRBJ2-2	TGCAGCGTCCTACAGGGGAACACCGGGGAGCTGTTTTTT	CSVLQGNTGELFF
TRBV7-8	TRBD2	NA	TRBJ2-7	TGTGCCAGCAGCCGTCGCACTAGCGGGGGCTCCTACGAGCAGTACTTC	CASSRRTSGGSYEQYF
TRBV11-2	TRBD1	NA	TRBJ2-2	TGTGCCAGCAGCTTACGAGAGACAGGGGGCACCGGGGAGCTGTTTTTT	CASSLRETGGTGELFF
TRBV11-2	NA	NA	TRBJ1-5	TGTGCCAGCAGCTTAGACAGGGATCAGCCCCAGCATTTT	CASSLDRDQPQHF
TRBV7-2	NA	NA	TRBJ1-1	TGTGCCAGCAGCTTAGATCGGGAAACTGAAGCTTTCTTT	CASSLDRETEAFF
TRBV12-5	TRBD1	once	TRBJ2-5	TGTGCTAGTGGCAACCCGGGACAGGGGTTTGGGACCCAGTACTTC	CASGNPGQGFGTQYF
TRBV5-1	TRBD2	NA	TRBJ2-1	TGCGCCAGCAGGCCCGGGACTAGCGGGATTAATGAGCAGTTCTTC	CASRPGTSGINEQFF
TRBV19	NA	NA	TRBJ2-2	TGTGCCAGTAGCCGTACTAGCATCGCCGGGGAGCTGTTTTTT	CASSRTSIAGELFF
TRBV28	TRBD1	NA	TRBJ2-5	TGTGCCAGCAGTAGCCCGGGACAGGGGGAAGAGACCCAGTACTTC	CASSSPGQGEETQYF
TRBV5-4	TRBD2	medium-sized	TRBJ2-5	TGTGCCAGCAGCTTACTAGCGGGTGACCAAGAGACCCAGTACTTC	CASSLLAGDQETQYF
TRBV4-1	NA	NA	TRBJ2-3	TGCGCCAGCAGCCAGGGGCGGGAAAGGGCAGATACGCAGTATTTT	CASSQGRERADTQYF
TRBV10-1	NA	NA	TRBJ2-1	TGCGCCAGCAGGGGGAGCTCCTACAATGAGCAGTTCTTC	CASRGSSYNEQFF
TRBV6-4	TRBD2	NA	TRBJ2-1	TGTGCCAGCAGTGACGATTCCAGCGGGAGGGCCAATTTGAATGAGCAGTTCTTC	CASSDDSSGRANLNEQFF
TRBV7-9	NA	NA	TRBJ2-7	TGTGCCAGCAGCCCACCTTGGGTGCAGGCTTTCTACGAGCAGTACTTC	CASSPPWVQAFYEQYF
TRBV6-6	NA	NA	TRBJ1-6	TGTGCCAGCAGTTACGAGACCTATAATTCACCCCTCCACTTT	CASSYETYNSPLHF
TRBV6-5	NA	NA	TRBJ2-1	TGTGCCAGTTCTAGGGCGGGGTTTAATGAGCAGTTCTTC	CASSRAGFNEQFF
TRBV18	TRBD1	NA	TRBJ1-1	TGTGCCAGCTCACTAGCGGGACAGGGAGGGATGAACACTGAAGCTTTCTTT	CASSLAGQGGMNTEAFF
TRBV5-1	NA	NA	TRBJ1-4	TGCGCCAGCAGCTTGGGAGTGCAGGGAGGGAAAAAACTGTTTTTT	CASSLGVQGGKKLFF
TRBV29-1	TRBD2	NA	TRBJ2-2	TGCAGCGTTGAGGGGGGGACCGGGGAGCTGTTTTTT	CSVEGGTGELFF
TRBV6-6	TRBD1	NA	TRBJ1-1	TGTGCCAGCAGTTTCCCCAGGGGGACTGAAGCTTTCTTT	CASSFPRGTEAFF
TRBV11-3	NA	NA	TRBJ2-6	TGTGCCAGCAGCCGCTTCAGGGTTCTCTCTGGGGCCAACGTCCTGACTTTC	CASSRFRVLSGANVLTF
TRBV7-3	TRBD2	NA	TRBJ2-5	TGTGCCAGCAGCCAAAACCCGGCCTCGACTAGCGGGGGGGAGACCCAGTACTTC	CASSQNPASTSGGETQYF
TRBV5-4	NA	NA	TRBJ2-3	TGTGCCAGCAGCCCAATAGAAGCAGATACGCAGTATTTT	CASSPIEADTQYF